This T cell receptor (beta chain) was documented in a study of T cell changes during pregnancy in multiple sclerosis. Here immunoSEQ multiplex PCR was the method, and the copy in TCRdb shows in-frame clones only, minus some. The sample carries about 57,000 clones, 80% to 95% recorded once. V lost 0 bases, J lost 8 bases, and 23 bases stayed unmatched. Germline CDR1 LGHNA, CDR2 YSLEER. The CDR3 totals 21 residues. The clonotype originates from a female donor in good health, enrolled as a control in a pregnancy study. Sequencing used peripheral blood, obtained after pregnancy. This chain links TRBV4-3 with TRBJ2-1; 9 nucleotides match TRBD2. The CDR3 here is CASSQEEGPISASGGIYEQFF. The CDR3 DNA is TGCGCCAGCAGCCAAGAGGAAGGGCCCATTAGCGCCAGCGGGGGGATATATGAGCAGTTCTTC.